One sample yielded the 12 T cell receptor beta chains listed below, sequenced in a study of cytomegalovirus exposure and HLA in healthy donors. PCR primers comprised 60 Vbeta and 13 Jbeta primers. This table comes from immunoSEQ multiplex PCR, and its TCRdb copy is limited to in-frame clones, with some not included. This table has about 180,000 clones, around 77% appearing once. Specimen: PBMCs. The receptors originated from a man between 60 and 70 years old in good health and CMV-seronegative.

V and J are TRBV30 and TRBJ2-5; TRBD2 aligns across 9 bases. There are 14 residues in the CDR3. J gave up 11 bases and V 7 bases, and 17 bases lay outside the gene matches. Germline CDR1 reads GTSNPN; CDR2 reads SVGIG (reference sequence). The CDR3 protein is CASRVLAGYSEQYF. DNA for the CDR3: TGTGCCTCAAGGGTCCTAGCGGGATATTCGGAGCAGTACTTC.

The V call is TRBV5-8, the J call TRBJ1-2; TRBD1 matches at 7 bases. The CDR3 has 15 amino acids. Germline loops: CDR1 SGHTS, CDR2 YDEGEE. J gave up 3 bases and V 2 bases, and 7 bases lay outside the gene matches. The CDR3 here is CASSLYQGEDYGYTF. In DNA form, the CDR3 reads TGTGCCAGCAGCTTATACCAGGGGGAGGACTATGGCTACACCTTC.

The gene calls are TRBV30 and TRBJ2-7, with 7 bases that match TRBD1. V shed 5 bases, J shed 9 bases, and the junction held 7 bases outside the gene matches. The germline CDR1 and CDR2 sequences are GTSNPN and SVGIG (reference sequence). The CDR3 totals 11 residues. The CDR3 nucleotides are TGTGCCTGGCGGACAGGTATGGTGCAGTACTTC. Residues: CAWRTGMVQYF.

This chain uses TRBV4-2 with TRBJ2-7; 10 bases are a match to TRBD2. With 0 bases clipped from V and 6 bases from J, the junction kept 14 bases outside the gene matches. The length of the CDR3 is 18 residues. Germline V gives CDR1 LGHNA, CDR2 YNFKEQ. DNA for the CDR3: TGTGCCAGCAGCCAAGATTTGGCGAACGGCCTAGCGGGAGCCGAGCAGTACTTC. It encodes CASSQDLANGLAGAEQYF.

The J gene is TRBJ1-2, the V gene TRBV30; 8 nucleotides agree with TRBD1. The CDR3 has 12 amino acids. J was trimmed by 7 bases and V by 7 bases; bases with no gene match: 8. CDR1 and CDR2 (germline): GTSNPN, SVGIG (reference sequence). In DNA, the CDR3 is TGTGCCTACAGACAGGGGATGTGTGGCTACACCTTC. It translates to CAYRQGMCGYTF.

This clone was seen more than once but under ten times. The same CDR3 also results from other DNA sequences found in this sample. V gene TRBV4-3 combines with J gene TRBJ2-3, with D uncertain. V was clipped by 0 bases and J by 5 bases, with 6 bases between them. This CDR3 has 13 residues. In germline, CDR1 is LGHNA, CDR2 YSLEER. The CDR3 nucleotides are TGCGCCAGCAGCCAAGAGAGGCGAGATACGCAGTATTTT. It is translated as CASSQERRDTQYF.

This chain uses TRBV7-8 with TRBJ2-3, with 8 bases identical to TRBD1. V gave up 1 base and J gave up 1 base; unmatched junction bases: 4. Germline assignment: CDR1 SGHVS and CDR2 FQNEAQ. The CDR3 is 16 residues long. The CDR3 loop reads CASSLVGTGGTDTQYF. CDR3 nucleotide sequence: TGTGCCAGCAGCTTAGTCGGGACAGGAGGCACAGATACGCAGTATTTT.

This clone turned up a few times. The chain joins TRBV27 to TRBJ2-1, with 13 bases lining up with TRBD2. CDR3 length: 15 amino acids. Trimming took 2 bases from V and 10 from J; bases not matched to a gene: 5. Germline CDR1 reads MNHEY; CDR2 reads SMNVEV (reference sequence). The CDR3 loop reads CASSLTGLAGEEQFF. As DNA, the CDR3 is TGTGCCAGCAGTTTAACAGGACTAGCGGGAGAGGAGCAGTTCTTC.

This clone appeared a few times. Sequence at one end of the junction differs from germline and may be a read error. The rearrangement joins TRBV7-2 to TRBJ2-1; the D gene is possibly TRBD2 (5 bases). CDR3 length equals 13 residues. Germline CDR1 SGHTA, CDR2 FQGNSA. The CDR3, as DNA: TGTGCCAGCAGCTCCACTAGGAGCAATGAGCACTTCTTC. Translated: CASSSTRSNEHFF.

V and J are TRBV7-9 and TRBJ2-7; D is possibly TRBD1 (7 bases). The germline V gene encodes CDR1 SEHNR and CDR2 FQNEAQ (reference sequence). The CDR3 length is 16 residues. V dropped 5 bases and J dropped 7 bases, with 24 bases sitting between them. The DNA for the CDR3 is TGTGCCAGCAGCCTCGCCTCGGGACGCCCAGGGGGGGAGCAGTACTTC. This gives the protein CASSLASGRPGGEQYF.

The chain recombines TRBV5-1 with TRBJ2-1, with D possibly TRBD2 on 6 matching bases. Germline values: CDR1 SGHRS, CDR2 YFSETQ. Trimming took 1 base from V and 0 from J, leaving 8 bases between them. The CDR3 covers 15 residues. The CDR3 nucleotides read TGCGCCAGCAGCTTGTTGGGGGGCTCCTACAATGAGCAGTTCTTC. As protein: CASSLLGGSYNEQFF. Filled out from reference TRBV5-1 and TRBJ2-1, the complete variable domain reads KAGVTQTPRYLIKTRGQQVTLSCSPISGHRSVSWYQQTPGQGLQFLFEYFSETQRNKGNFPGRFSGRQFSNSRSEMNVSTLELGDSALYLCASSLLGGSYNEQFFGPGTRLTVL.

In its sample, this clone was seen once. J is TRBJ1-2 and V is TRBV27, with D possibly matching TRBD1 (5 bases). The V gene's germline CDR1 is MNHEY and CDR2 SMNVEV (reference sequence). The CDR3 spans 14 residues. The V and J ends lost 7 bases and 7 bases respectively, with 19 bases between them. DNA of the CDR3: TGTGCCAGCACCACCGGGGGATCCCTTCTTGGCTACACCTTC. It is translated as CASTTGGSLLGYTF.